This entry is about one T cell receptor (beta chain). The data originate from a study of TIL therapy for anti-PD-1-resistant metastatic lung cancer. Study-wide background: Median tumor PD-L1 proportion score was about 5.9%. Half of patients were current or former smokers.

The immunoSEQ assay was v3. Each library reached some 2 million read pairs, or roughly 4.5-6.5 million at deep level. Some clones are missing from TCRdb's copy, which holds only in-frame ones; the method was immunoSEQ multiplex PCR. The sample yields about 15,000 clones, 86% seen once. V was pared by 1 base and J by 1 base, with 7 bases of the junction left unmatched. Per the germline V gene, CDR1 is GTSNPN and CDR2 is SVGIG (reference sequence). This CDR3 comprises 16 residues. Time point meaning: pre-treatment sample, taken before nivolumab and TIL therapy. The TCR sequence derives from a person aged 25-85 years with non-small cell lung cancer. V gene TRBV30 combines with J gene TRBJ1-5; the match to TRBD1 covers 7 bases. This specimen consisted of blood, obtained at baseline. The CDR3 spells CAWSAEQGLSNQPQHF. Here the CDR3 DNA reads TGTGCCTGGAGTGCAGAACAGGGGTTGAGCAATCAGCCCCAGCATTTT. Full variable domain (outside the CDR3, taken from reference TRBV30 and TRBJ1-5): SQTIHQWPATLVQPVGSPLSLECTVEGTSNPNLYWYRQAAGRGLQLLFYSVGIGQISSEVPQNLSASRPQDRQFILSSKKLLLSDSGFYLCAWSAEQGLSNQPQHFGDGTRLSIL.